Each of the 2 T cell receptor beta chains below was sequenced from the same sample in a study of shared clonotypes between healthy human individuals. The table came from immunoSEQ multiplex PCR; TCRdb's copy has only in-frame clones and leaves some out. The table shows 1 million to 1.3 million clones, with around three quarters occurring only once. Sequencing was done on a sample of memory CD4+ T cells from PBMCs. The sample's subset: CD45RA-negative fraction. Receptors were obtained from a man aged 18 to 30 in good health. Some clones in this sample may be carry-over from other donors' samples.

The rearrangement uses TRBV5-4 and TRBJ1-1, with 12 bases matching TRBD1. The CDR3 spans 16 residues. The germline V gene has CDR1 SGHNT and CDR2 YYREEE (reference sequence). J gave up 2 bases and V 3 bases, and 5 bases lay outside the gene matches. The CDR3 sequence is CASSWGQGALNTEAFF. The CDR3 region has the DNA TGTGCCAGCAGCTGGGGACAGGGGGCCCTAAACACTGAAGCTTTCTTT. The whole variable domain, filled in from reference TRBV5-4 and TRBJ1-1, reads ETGVTQSPTHLIKTRGQQVTLRCSSQSGHNTVSWYQQALGQGPQFIFQYYREEENGRGNFPPRFSGLQFPNYSSELNVNALELDDSALYLCASSWGQGALNTEAFFGQGTRLTVV.

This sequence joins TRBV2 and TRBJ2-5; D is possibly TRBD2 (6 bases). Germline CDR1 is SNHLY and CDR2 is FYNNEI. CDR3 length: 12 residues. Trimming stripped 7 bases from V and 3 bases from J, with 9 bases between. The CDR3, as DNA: TGTGCCAGCAATAGCGGCAAAGAGACCCAGTACTTC. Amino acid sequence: CASNSGKETQYF. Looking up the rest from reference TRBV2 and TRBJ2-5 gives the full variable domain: EPEVTQTPSHQVTQMGQEVILRCVPISNHLYFYWYRQILGQKVEFLVSFYNNEISEKSEIFDDQFSVERPDGSNFTLKIRSTKLEDSAMYFCASNSGKETQYFGPGTRLLVL.